Listed below are T cell receptor beta chains from one sample, sequenced in a study of PD-1 blockade in mismatch repair-deficient tumors. The data were produced by immunoSEQ multiplex PCR, yet TCRdb's version contains in-frame clones alone and is incomplete. Of 95,000 to 150,000 clones in the sample, about 88% were seen once. The sequences come from peripheral blood, collected 44 weeks after starting pembrolizumab. The receptors derive from an adult with mismatch repair-deficient cancer. CDR3s leave out the opening cysteine and the closing phenylalanine or tryptophan. A D gene is named only where the DNA matches it firmly.

d_call v_call cdr3_aa
- TRBV21-1 ASSNYLGTNGCQPNEKLF
- TRBV7-3 ASSLGWTGELF
- TRBV4-3 ASSQAAHSSYEQY
TRBD2 TRBV14 ASSHSWGLAGGPDSNTGELF
TRBD1 TRBV29-1 SARTGKETQY
- TRBV15 ATSSFLDIPNSGNTIY
- TRBV9 ASSPGGADTQY
TRBD1 TRBV7-2 ASSLAPGQRNYGYT
TRBD1 TRBV7-8 ATLGQGMYEQY
TRBD1 TRBV13 ASSSGQEYEQY
- TRBV5-4 ASSSYRGANTGELF
- TRBV7-9 ASSSLTRTSYHSGNTIY
- TRBV7-8 ASSLATRQPEAF
TRBD2 TRBV27 ASSLPPLGAGAYEQY
TRBD2 TRBV4-1 ASSQVLAGGYEQY
TRBD1 TRBV11-3 ASSLAPVRRGPYEQY
TRBD2 TRBV6-5 ASSLVSSGRHEQY
TRBD1 TRBV4-3 ASSPDRGSYEQY
TRBD1 TRBV27 ASSPMTGNYEQY
- TRBV9 ASSLPSKAKNIQY
TRBD2 TRBV2 ASSANIGPSASGHRGELF
TRBD1 TRBV5-1 ASSAGTGGLVIQY
TRBD2 TRBV4-1 ASSQDQREPYEQY